These T cell receptor beta chains were read from a single sample in a study of radiation and T cells in renal cell carcinoma. Measured with immunoSEQ multiplex PCR; TCRdb has only the in-frame clones, and not every one. This table has around 130,000 clones, 88% appearing once. The specimen comprised blood, sampled from a patient whose treatment included radiotherapy and nephrectomy. Receptors originate from a woman in her 70s with renal cell carcinoma. The CDR3 runs from the conserved cysteine through the conserved F or W. Each record gives: V gene, J gene, clone size, D gene, CDR3 DNA, CDR3 protein. A D gene is named only where the DNA matches it firmly. The size field is filled for only some rows; it gives once, few, many or a size class.

v_call: TRBV9; j_call: TRBJ2-6; clone_size: NA; d_call: NA; cdr3_nt: TGTGCCAGCAGCGTAGCCAGGGGAAGGGGGGCCAACGTCCTGACTTTC; cdr3_aa: CASSVARGRGANVLTF
v_call: TRBV7-8; j_call: TRBJ1-1; clone_size: NA; d_call: NA; cdr3_nt: TGTGCCAGCAGCTTAAATAGGGGTTGGACTGAAGCTTTCTTT; cdr3_aa: CASSLNRGWTEAFF
v_call: TRBV7-2; j_call: TRBJ2-7; clone_size: NA; d_call: NA; cdr3_nt: TGTGCCAGCACCAAACCGGGGCAGGACAGCTACGAGCAGTACTTC; cdr3_aa: CASTKPGQDSYEQYF
v_call: TRBV7-2; j_call: TRBJ2-7; clone_size: NA; d_call: TRBD2; cdr3_nt: TGTGCCAGCAGCTTAAAACTAGCGGGAGTCTACGAGCAGTACTTC; cdr3_aa: CASSLKLAGVYEQYF
v_call: TRBV6-6; j_call: TRBJ1-6; clone_size: NA; d_call: NA; cdr3_nt: TGTGCCAGCAGTTACCCCGGGGACCGAGAATTACCCCTCCACTTT; cdr3_aa: CASSYPGDRELPLHF
v_call: TRBV6-5; j_call: TRBJ1-1; clone_size: few; d_call: NA; cdr3_nt: TGTGCCAGCAGAGGGGGGACTGAAGCTTTCTTT; cdr3_aa: CASRGGTEAFF
v_call: TRBV15; j_call: TRBJ2-1; clone_size: once; d_call: NA; cdr3_nt: TGTGCCACCAGGAGGGGAGGGGGTATCAATGAGCAGTTCTTC; cdr3_aa: CATRRGGGINEQFF
v_call: TRBV30; j_call: TRBJ1-5; clone_size: NA; d_call: NA; cdr3_nt: TGTGCCTGGAGTGTAGGGGGGGAAAAACCCCAGCATTTT; cdr3_aa: CAWSVGGEKPQHF
v_call: TRBV5-1; j_call: TRBJ2-1; clone_size: NA; d_call: TRBD2; cdr3_nt: TGCGCCAGCGCACCGGGACTAAGCTACAATGAGCAGTTCTTC; cdr3_aa: CASAPGLSYNEQFF
v_call: TRBV7-6; j_call: TRBJ2-7; clone_size: NA; d_call: NA; cdr3_nt: TGTGCCAGCAGCTCCTTTAGGGCTCAGGGGAATATCTACGAGCAGTACTTC; cdr3_aa: CASSSFRAQGNIYEQYF
v_call: TRBV6-5; j_call: TRBJ1-4; clone_size: NA; d_call: TRBD1; cdr3_nt: TGTGCCAGCAGTTACTCGGGGACAGGGGGGGAAAAACTGTTTTTT; cdr3_aa: CASSYSGTGGEKLFF
v_call: TRBV27; j_call: TRBJ2-1; clone_size: NA; d_call: TRBD2; cdr3_nt: TGTGCCAGCAGTTGGGAACTAGCGGGGGAGCAGTTCTTC; cdr3_aa: CASSWELAGEQFF
v_call: TRBV9; j_call: TRBJ2-7; clone_size: NA; d_call: NA; cdr3_nt: TGTGCCAGCAGCGTAGGGTCGGCCTACTACGAGCAGTACTTC; cdr3_aa: CASSVGSAYYEQYF
v_call: TRBV18; j_call: TRBJ1-6; clone_size: NA; d_call: NA; cdr3_nt: TGTGCCAGCTCACCATCGGCGGAGAGCTCCTATAATTCACCCCTCCACTTT; cdr3_aa: CASSPSAESSYNSPLHF
v_call: TRBV5-1; j_call: TRBJ2-5; clone_size: NA; d_call: NA; cdr3_nt: TGCGCCAGCAGCTTGGAGTCGGCCCCTGGGACCCAGTACTTC; cdr3_aa: CASSLESAPGTQYF
v_call: TRBV18; j_call: TRBJ1-1; clone_size: NA; d_call: NA; cdr3_nt: TGTGCCAGCTCACCTACAGGGTTGAACACTGAAGCTTTCTTT; cdr3_aa: CASSPTGLNTEAFF
v_call: TRBV7-2; j_call: TRBJ2-7; clone_size: NA; d_call: NA; cdr3_nt: TGTGCCAGCAGCGGACAGCTCTCCTACGAGCAGTACTTC; cdr3_aa: CASSGQLSYEQYF
v_call: TRBV11-3; j_call: TRBJ2-5; clone_size: NA; d_call: TRBD2; cdr3_nt: TGTGCCAGCAGCTTAGTTAGCGGGGCGGTGACCCAGTACTTC; cdr3_aa: CASSLVSGAVTQYF
v_call: TRBV5-8; j_call: TRBJ1-1; clone_size: NA; d_call: NA; cdr3_nt: TGTGCCAGCAGCTTGGTCGGGGTCACGGACACTGAAGCTTTCTTT; cdr3_aa: CASSLVGVTDTEAFF
v_call: TRBV2; j_call: TRBJ2-3; clone_size: NA; d_call: TRBD2; cdr3_nt: TGTGCCAGTACGGGGGGGCAGCAAGATACGCAGTATTTT; cdr3_aa: CASTGGQQDTQYF
v_call: TRBV19; j_call: TRBJ2-6; clone_size: NA; d_call: TRBD2; cdr3_nt: TGTGCCAGTAGTGGACTAGTCGCTGGGGCCAACGTCCTGACTTTC; cdr3_aa: CASSGLVAGANVLTF
v_call: TRBV27; j_call: TRBJ2-3; clone_size: NA; d_call: NA; cdr3_nt: TGTGCCAGCAGTCTTACTTACACAGATACGCAGTATTTT; cdr3_aa: CASSLTYTDTQYF
v_call: TRBV7-3; j_call: TRBJ2-3; clone_size: NA; d_call: NA; cdr3_nt: TGTGCCAGCAGCTTAACGCCCGGGGGCGGCACAGATACGCAGTATTTT; cdr3_aa: CASSLTPGGGTDTQYF
v_call: TRBV11-2; j_call: TRBJ1-1; clone_size: NA; d_call: NA; cdr3_nt: TGTGCCAGCAGCTTAGCGGGTTGGGGGACCCCTGAAGCTTTCTTT; cdr3_aa: CASSLAGWGTPEAFF
v_call: TRBV6-5; j_call: TRBJ1-2; clone_size: NA; d_call: NA; cdr3_nt: TGTGCCAGCAGTCTAGGGGAGGGATATGGCTACACCTTC; cdr3_aa: CASSLGEGYGYTF
v_call: TRBV5-1; j_call: TRBJ2-7; clone_size: NA; d_call: NA; cdr3_nt: TGCGCCAGCAGCAGACAAGCAGAATTGTACGAGCAGTACTTC; cdr3_aa: CASSRQAELYEQYF
v_call: TRBV7-9; j_call: TRBJ2-2; clone_size: NA; d_call: NA; cdr3_nt: TGTGCCAGCAGCACAAGCGGGTACACCGGGGAGCTGTTTTTT; cdr3_aa: CASSTSGYTGELFF
v_call: TRBV19; j_call: TRBJ1-6; clone_size: NA; d_call: NA; cdr3_nt: TGTGCCAGTAGTATAGCTTCACCCCTCCACTTT; cdr3_aa: CASSIASPLHF
v_call: TRBV7-2; j_call: TRBJ1-4; clone_size: NA; d_call: TRBD1; cdr3_nt: TGTGCCAGCGGCCGACAGACAGGGGATAATGAAAAACTGTTTTTT; cdr3_aa: CASGRQTGDNEKLFF
v_call: TRBV19; j_call: TRBJ1-1; clone_size: NA; d_call: NA; cdr3_nt: TGTGCCAGCAATTCAGGGGTAAGGAGCACTGAAGCTTTCTTT; cdr3_aa: CASNSGVRSTEAFF
v_call: TRBV19; j_call: TRBJ1-5; clone_size: few; d_call: TRBD1; cdr3_nt: TGTGCCAGTAGTGACAGGGGCAATCAGCCCCAGCATTTT; cdr3_aa: CASSDRGNQPQHF
v_call: TRBV29-1; j_call: TRBJ1-4; clone_size: NA; d_call: NA; cdr3_nt: TGCAGCGGACGTGGGGGGATGGGAACTAATGAAAAACTGTTTTTT; cdr3_aa: CSGRGGMGTNEKLFF
v_call: TRBV21-1; j_call: TRBJ2-3; clone_size: NA; d_call: NA; cdr3_nt: TGTGCCAGCAGCACCCGACTAGCGGGGGGCTTGGGCACAGATACGCAGTATTTT; cdr3_aa: CASSTRLAGGLGTDTQYF
v_call: TRBV9; j_call: TRBJ1-1; clone_size: NA; d_call: TRBD1; cdr3_nt: TGTGCCAGCAGCTTCGGACAGGGGAGCACTGAAGCTTTCTTT; cdr3_aa: CASSFGQGSTEAFF
v_call: TRBV5-4; j_call: TRBJ1-6; clone_size: NA; d_call: NA; cdr3_nt: TGTGCCAGCAGCTTTTCGACAGTTAATTCACCCCTCCACTTT; cdr3_aa: CASSFSTVNSPLHF
v_call: TRBV6-5; j_call: TRBJ1-1; clone_size: NA; d_call: NA; cdr3_nt: TGTGCCAGCAGTTACCTCGATAACACTGAAGCTTTCTTT; cdr3_aa: CASSYLDNTEAFF
v_call: TRBV7-7; j_call: TRBJ2-5; clone_size: NA; d_call: NA; cdr3_nt: TGTGCTAGCAGCTTAGGGGCAGGTCAAGAGACCCAGTACTTC; cdr3_aa: CASSLGAGQETQYF
v_call: TRBV7-9; j_call: TRBJ1-2; clone_size: NA; d_call: TRBD1; cdr3_nt: TGTGCCAGCAGCCCCCAGGGACAGGGGAGGTTAGGCTACACCTTC; cdr3_aa: CASSPQGQGRLGYTF
v_call: TRBV7-9; j_call: TRBJ2-7; clone_size: NA; d_call: TRBD1; cdr3_nt: TGTGCCAGCAGCTCTCAGCTAGGGGGCCGGGTCTACGAGCAGTACTTC; cdr3_aa: CASSSQLGGRVYEQYF
v_call: TRBV11-2; j_call: TRBJ1-1; clone_size: NA; d_call: NA; cdr3_nt: TGTGCCAGCAGCCCGTTCAGTGAAGCTTTCTTT; cdr3_aa: CASSPFSEAFF
v_call: TRBV6-5; j_call: TRBJ1-3; clone_size: NA; d_call: NA; cdr3_nt: TGTGCCAGCAGTTCCGTCGCGGCGGGAAACACCATATATTTT; cdr3_aa: CASSSVAAGNTIYF